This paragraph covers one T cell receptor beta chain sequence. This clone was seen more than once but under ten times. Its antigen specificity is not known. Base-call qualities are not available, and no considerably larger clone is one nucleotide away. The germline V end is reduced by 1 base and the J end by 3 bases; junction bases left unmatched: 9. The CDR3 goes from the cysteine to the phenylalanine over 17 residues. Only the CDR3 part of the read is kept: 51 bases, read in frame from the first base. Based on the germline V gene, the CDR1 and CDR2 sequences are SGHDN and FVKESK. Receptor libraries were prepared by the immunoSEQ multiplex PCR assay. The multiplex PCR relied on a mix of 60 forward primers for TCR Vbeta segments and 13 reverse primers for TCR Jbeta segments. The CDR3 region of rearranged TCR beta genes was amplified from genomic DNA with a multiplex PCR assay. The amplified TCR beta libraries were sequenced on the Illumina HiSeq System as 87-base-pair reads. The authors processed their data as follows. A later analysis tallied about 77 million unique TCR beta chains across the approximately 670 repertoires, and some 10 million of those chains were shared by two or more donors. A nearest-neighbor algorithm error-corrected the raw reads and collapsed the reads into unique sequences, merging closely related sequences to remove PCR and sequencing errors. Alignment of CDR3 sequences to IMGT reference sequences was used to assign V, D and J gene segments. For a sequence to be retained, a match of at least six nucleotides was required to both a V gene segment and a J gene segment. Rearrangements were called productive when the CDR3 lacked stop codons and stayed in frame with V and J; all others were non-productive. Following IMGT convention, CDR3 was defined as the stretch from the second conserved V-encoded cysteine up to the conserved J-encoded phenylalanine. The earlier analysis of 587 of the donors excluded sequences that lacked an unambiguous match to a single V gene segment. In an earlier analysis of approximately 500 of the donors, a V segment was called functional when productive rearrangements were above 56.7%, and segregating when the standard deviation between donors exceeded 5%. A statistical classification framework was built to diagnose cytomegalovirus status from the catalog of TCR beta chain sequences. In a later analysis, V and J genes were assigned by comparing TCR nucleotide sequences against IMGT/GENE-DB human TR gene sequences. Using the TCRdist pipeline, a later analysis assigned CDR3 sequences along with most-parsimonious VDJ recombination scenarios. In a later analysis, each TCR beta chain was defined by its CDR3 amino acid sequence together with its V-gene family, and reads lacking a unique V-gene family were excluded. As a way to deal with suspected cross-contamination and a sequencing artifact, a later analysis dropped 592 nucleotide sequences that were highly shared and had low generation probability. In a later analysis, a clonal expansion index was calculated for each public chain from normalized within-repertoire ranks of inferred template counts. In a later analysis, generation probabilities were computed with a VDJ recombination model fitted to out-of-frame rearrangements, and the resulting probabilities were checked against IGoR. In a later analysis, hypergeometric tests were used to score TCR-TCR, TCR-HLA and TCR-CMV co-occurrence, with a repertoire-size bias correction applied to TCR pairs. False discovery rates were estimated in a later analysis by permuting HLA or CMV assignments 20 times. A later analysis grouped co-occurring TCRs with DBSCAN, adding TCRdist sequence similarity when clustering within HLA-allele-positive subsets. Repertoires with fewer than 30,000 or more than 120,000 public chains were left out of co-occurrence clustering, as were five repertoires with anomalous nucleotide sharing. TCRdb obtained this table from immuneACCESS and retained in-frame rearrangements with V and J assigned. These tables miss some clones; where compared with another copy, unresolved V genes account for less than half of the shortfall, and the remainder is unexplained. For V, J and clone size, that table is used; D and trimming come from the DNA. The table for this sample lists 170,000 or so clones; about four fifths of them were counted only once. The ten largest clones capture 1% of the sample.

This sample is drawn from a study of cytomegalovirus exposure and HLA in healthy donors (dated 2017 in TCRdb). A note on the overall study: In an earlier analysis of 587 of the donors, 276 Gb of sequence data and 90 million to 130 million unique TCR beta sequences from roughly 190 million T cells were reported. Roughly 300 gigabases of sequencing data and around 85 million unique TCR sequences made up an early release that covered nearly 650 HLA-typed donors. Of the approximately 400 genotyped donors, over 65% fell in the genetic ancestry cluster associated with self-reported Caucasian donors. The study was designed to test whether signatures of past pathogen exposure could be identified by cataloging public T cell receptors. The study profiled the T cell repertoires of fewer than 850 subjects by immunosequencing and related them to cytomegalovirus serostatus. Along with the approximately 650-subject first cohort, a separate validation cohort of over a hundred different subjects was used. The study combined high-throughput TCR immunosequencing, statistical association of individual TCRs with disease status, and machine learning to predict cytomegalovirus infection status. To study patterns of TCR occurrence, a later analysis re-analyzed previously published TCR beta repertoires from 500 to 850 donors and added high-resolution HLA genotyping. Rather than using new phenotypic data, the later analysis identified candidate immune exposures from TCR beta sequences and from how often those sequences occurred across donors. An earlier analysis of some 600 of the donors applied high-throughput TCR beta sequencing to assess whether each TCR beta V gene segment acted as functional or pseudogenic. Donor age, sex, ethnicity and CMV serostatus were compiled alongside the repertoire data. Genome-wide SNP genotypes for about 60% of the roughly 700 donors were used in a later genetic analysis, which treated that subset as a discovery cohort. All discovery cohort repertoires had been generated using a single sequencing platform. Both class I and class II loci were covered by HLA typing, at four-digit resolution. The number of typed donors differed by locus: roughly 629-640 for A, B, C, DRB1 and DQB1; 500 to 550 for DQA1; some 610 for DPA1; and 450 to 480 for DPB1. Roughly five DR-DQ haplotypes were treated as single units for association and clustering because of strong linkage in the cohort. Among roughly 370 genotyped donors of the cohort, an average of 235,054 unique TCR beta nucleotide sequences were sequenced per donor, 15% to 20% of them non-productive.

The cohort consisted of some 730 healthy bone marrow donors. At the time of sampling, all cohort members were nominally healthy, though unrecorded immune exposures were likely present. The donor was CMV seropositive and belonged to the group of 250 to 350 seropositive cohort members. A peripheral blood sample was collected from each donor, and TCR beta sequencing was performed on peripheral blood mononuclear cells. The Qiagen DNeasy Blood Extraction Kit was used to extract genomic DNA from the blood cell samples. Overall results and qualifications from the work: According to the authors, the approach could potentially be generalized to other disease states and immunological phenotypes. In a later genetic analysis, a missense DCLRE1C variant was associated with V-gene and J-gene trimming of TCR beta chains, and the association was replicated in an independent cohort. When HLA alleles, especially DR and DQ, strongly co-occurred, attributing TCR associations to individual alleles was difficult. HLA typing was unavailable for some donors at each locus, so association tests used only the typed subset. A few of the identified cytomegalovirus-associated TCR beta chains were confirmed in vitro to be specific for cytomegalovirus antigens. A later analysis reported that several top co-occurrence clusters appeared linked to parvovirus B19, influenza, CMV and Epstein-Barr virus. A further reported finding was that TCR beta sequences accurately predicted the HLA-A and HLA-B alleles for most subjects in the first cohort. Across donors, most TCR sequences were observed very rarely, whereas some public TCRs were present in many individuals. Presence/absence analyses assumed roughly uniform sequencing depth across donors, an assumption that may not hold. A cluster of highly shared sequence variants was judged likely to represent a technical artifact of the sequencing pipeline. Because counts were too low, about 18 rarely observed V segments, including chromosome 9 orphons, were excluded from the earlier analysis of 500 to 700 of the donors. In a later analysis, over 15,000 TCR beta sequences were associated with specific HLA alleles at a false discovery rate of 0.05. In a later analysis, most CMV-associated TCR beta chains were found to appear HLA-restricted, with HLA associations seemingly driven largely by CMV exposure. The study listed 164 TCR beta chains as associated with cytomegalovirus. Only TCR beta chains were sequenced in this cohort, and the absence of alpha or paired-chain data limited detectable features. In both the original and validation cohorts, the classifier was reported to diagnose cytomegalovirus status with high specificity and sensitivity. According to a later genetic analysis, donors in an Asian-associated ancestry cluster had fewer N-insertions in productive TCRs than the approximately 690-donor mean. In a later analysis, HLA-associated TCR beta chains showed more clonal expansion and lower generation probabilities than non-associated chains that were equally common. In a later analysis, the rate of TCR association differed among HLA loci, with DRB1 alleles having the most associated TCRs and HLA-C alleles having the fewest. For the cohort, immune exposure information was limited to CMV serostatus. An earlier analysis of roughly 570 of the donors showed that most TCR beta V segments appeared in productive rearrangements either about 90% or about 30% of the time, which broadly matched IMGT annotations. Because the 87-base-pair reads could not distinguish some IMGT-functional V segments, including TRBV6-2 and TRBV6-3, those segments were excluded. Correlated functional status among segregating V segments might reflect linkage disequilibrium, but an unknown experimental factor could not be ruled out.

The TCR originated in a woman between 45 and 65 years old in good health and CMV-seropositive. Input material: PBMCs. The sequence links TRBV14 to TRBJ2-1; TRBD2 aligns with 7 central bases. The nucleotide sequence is TGTGCCAGCAGCCAAGCCTCGGCGGGAGCGGGCTACAATGAGCAGTTCTTC. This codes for CASSQASAGAGYNEQFF. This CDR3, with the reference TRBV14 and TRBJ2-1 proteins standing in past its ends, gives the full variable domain EAGVTQFPSHSVIEKGQTVTLRCDPISGHDNLYWYRRVMGKEIKFLLHFVKESKQDESGMPNNRFLAERTGGTYSTLKVQPAELEDSGVYFCASSQASAGAGYNEQFFGPGTRLTVL.